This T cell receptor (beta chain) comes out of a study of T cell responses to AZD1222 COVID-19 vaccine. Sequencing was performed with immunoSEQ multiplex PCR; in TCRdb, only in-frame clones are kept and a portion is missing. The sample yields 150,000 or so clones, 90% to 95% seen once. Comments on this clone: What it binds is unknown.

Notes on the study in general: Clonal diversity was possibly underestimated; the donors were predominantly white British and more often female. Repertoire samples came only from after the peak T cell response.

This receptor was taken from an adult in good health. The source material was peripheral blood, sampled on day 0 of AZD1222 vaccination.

The DNA of the CDR3 is TGTGCCAGCAGCCCAACCCAGGGAGGCTACGAGCAGTACTTC. Its protein product is CASSPTQGGYEQYF. The rearrangement uses TRBV5-4 and TRBJ2-7; D may be TRBD2 (6 bases). Germline V gene sequence: CDR1 SGHNT, CDR2 YYREEE (reference sequence). This CDR3 has 14 amino acids. Trimming cost V 4 bases and J 3 bases, with 14 bases left between them.